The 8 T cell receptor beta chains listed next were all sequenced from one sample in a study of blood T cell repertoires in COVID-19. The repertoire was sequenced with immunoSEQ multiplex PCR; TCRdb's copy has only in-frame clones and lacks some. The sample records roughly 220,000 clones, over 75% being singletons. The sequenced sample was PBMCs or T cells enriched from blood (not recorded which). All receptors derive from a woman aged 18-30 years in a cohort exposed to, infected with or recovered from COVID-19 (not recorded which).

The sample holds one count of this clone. The CDR3 nucleotides read TGTGCCAGCAGCGGACAGCCTGCAACTAATGAAAAACTGTTTTTT. Its protein product is CASSGQPATNEKLFF. The V gene is TRBV2, the J gene TRBJ1-4, with a possible D match to TRBD1 (6 bases). In germline, CDR1 is SNHLY, CDR2 FYNNEI. The germline V and J ends were trimmed by 6 bases and 0 bases, with 11 bases remaining between them. This CDR3 comprises 15 residues.

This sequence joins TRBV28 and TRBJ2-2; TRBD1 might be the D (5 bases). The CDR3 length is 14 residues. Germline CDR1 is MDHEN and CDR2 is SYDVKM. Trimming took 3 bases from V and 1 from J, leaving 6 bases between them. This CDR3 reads CASSFGQNTGELFF. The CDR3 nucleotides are TGTGCCAGCAGTTTCGGACAGAACACCGGGGAGCTGTTTTTT.

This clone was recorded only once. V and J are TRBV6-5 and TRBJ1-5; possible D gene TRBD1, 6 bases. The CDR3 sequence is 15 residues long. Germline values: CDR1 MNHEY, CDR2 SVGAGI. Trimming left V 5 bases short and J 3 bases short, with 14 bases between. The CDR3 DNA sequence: TGTGCCAGCAGTAATGGGGGCAGAAACAATCAGCCCCAGCATTTT. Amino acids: CASSNGGRNNQPQHF.

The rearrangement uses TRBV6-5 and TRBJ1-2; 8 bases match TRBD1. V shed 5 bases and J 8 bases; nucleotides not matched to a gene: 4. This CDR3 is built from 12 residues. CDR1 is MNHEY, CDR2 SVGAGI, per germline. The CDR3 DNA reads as TGTGCCAGCAGTAATCCAGGGGGCGGCTACACCTTC. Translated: CASSNPGGGYTF.

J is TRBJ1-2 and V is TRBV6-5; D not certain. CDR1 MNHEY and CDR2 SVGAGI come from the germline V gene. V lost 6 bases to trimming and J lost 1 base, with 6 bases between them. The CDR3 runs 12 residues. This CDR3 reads CASRQSNYGYTF. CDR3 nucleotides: TGTGCCAGCAGACAGAGTAACTATGGCTACACCTTC.

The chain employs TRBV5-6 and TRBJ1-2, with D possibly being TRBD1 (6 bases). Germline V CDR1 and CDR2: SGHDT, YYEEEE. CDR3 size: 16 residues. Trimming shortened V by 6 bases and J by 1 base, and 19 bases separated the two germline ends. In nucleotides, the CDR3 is TGTGCCAGCAACCCTCTGGGGACACTAGATAACTATGGCTACACCTTC. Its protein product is CASNPLGTLDNYGYTF.

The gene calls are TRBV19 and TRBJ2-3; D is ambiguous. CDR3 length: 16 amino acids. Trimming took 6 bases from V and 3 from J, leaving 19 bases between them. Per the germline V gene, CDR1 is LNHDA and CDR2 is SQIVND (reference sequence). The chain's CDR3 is CASSRRQPPRTDTQYF. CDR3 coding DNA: TGTGCCAGTAGCCGCCGCCAGCCCCCCAGGACAGATACGCAGTATTTT.

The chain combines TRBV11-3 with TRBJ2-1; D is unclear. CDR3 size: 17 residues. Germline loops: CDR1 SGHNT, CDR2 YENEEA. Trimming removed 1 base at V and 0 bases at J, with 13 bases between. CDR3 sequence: CASSLVSLSGSYNEQFF. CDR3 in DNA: TGTGCCAGCAGCTTAGTATCCCTATCGGGCTCCTACAATGAGCAGTTCTTC. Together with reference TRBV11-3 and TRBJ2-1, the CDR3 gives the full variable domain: EAGVVQSPRYKIIEKKQPVAFWCNPISGHNTLYWYLQNLGQGPELLIRYENEEAVDDSQLPKDRFSAERLKGVDSTLKIQPAELGDSAVYLCASSLVSLSGSYNEQFFGPGTRLTVL.